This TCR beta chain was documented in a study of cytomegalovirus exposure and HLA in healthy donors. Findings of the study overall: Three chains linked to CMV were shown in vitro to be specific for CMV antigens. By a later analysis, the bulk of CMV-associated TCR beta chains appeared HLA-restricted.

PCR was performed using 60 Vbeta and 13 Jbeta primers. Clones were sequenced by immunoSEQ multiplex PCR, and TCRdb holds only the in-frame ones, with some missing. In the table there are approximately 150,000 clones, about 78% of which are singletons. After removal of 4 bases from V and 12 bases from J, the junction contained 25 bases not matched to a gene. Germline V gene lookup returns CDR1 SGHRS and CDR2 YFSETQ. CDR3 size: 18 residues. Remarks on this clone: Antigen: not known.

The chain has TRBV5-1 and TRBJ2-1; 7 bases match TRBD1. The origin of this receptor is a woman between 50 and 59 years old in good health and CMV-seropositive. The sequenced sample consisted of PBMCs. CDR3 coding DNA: TGCGCCAGCAGCCCGGGGACAGCTATACTCTCCTACAATGAGCGGCAGTTCTTC. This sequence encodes CASSPGTAILSYNERQFF.